This entry features one T cell receptor beta chain sequence. Its specificity is unknown. From germline, CDR1 is SGHVS and CDR2 FQNEAQ. The CDR3 loop spans 13 amino acids. V shed 5 bases and J shed 4 bases, with 9 bases lying between them. The assay was immunoSEQ multiplex PCR, and TCRdb's table has in-frame clones only and misses some. The profile shows roughly 2.1 million clones, more than 85% of them singletons. This specimen comes from a study of shared clonotypes between healthy human individuals. Whole-study results and caveats: Naive subsets typically showed greater estimated richness than memory subsets.

Naive CD8 isolation took CD45RO-negative cells positively selected for CCR7 and excluded terminally differentiated effector memory CD45RA+ cells. The receptor comes from a man between 18 and 35 years old in good health. Some clones in this sample may be carry-over from other donors' samples. The V and J genes are TRBV7-8 and TRBJ1-5; D uncertain. Source material: naive CD8+ T cells from PBMCs. CDR3 sequence reads: CASSPDGNQPQHF. As DNA, the CDR3 is TGTGCCAGCAGCCCGGACGGGAATCAGCCCCAGCATTTT.